The next 3 T cell receptor beta chains were all read from a single sample in a study of T cells after yellow fever vaccination. TCRdb re-called the 5' RACE reads with MiXCR, one entry per CDR3 protein. The top ten hold 15% to 20% of the sample, which has a few hundred thousand distinct CDR3 sequences, over 3.5% seen once. Sequencing was performed on PBMCs, taken 15 days after the yellow fever booster vaccination. These receptors were collected from a young man who received the YFV17D yellow fever vaccine.

CDR3 in DNA: TGTGCCAGCAGTGGAGGACTAGCGGGCACAGATACGCAGTATTTT. It yields the protein CASSGGLAGTDTQYF. V is TRBV25-1 and J is TRBJ2-3, with 10 bases matching TRBD2. V lost 4 bases, J lost 1 base, and 2 bases stayed unmatched. The CDR3 runs 15 residues. The germline V gene encodes CDR1 MGHDK and CDR2 SYGVNS.

The sample holds many counts of this clonotype. The V gene is TRBV7-2, the J gene TRBJ1-2; 7 bases agree with TRBD1. Trimming took 5 bases from V and 6 from J; bases not matched to a gene: 9. The CDR3 spans 14 residues. Germline CDR1 SGHTA, CDR2 FQGNSA. The CDR3 DNA sequence: TGTGCCAGCAGCCAAATCAGGGGGAGGGATGGCTACACCTTC. It codes for CASSQIRGRDGYTF.

There are many counts of this clonotype. The gene calls are TRBV20-1 and TRBJ1-1; D may be TRBD1 (5 bases). The CDR3 has 11 residues. V was trimmed by 3 bases and J by 8 bases, leaving 10 bases between them. Germline loops: CDR1 DFQATT, CDR2 SNEGSKA (reference sequence). Here the CDR3 reads CSASQGREAFF. CDR3 in DNA: TGCAGTGCTAGTCAGGGCCGGGAAGCTTTCTTT.